The 2 T cell receptor beta chains given below trace back to one sample, sequenced in a study of T cell responses to AZD1222 COVID-19 vaccine. Data came from immunoSEQ multiplex PCR; TCRdb stores just in-frame clones and leaves some out. Of 60,000 to 85,000 clones listed, around 86% were seen once; the top ten hold around 18%. This specimen was peripheral blood, taken 28 days after the second AZD1222 dose. The receptors come from an adult who received the AZD1222 COVID-19 vaccine.

The rearrangement joins TRBV7-2 to TRBJ1-2; tentative D call: TRBD1 (5 bases). V was cut by 0 bases and J by 3 bases, with 11 bases left in between. Germline V CDR1 and CDR2: SGHTA, FQGNSA. This CDR3 has 15 amino acids. CDR3 coding DNA: TGTGCCAGCAGCTTAGCGGCAGAGGGGTACTATGGCTACACCTTC. Its translation: CASSLAAEGYYGYTF.

V and J are TRBV6-1 and TRBJ1-5; 7 bases align to TRBD1. With 2 bases clipped from V and 5 bases from J, the junction kept 6 bases outside the gene matches. CDR1 is MNHNS, CDR2 SASEGT, per germline. The CDR3 contains 15 residues. Here the CDR3 reads CASSEQTGLDQPQHF. CDR3 DNA: TGTGCCAGCAGTGAACAGACAGGGCTGGATCAGCCCCAGCATTTT.